A single TCR beta chain is shown here with its context. No antigen is known for it. The assay was immunoSEQ multiplex PCR, and TCRdb's table has in-frame clones only and misses some. The sample has around 96,000 clones, 75% to 95% seen once. These data come from a study of T cell responses to AZD1222 COVID-19 vaccine. General study findings and limits: Clonal diversity was possibly underestimated, and white British individuals and females predominated among donors.

V was clipped by 4 bases and J by 9 bases, with 9 bases between them. There are 11 residues in the CDR3. Germline CDR1 KGHSH, CDR2 LQKENI. Sequences were derived from peripheral blood, sampled 28 days after the second AZD1222 dose. This rearrangement joins TRBV18 to TRBJ1-1; tentatively, D is TRBD1 (6 bases). The source is an adult who received the AZD1222 COVID-19 vaccine. Written as DNA, the CDR3 is TGTGCCAGCTCACAGGGGGTCCAAGCTTTCTTT. Translating it yields CASSQGVQAFF. Drawing the rest from reference TRBV18 and TRBJ1-1, the complete variable domain is NAGVMQNPRHLVRRRGQEARLRCSPMKGHSHVYWYRQLPEEGLKFMVYLQKENIIDESGMPKERFSAEFPKEGPSILRIQQVVRGDSAAYFCASSQGVQAFFGQGTRLTVV.